A selection of T cell receptor beta chains follows, all from one sample in a study of T cell repertoires in breast cancer. MiXCR was run by TCRdb on the emulsion pairing reads, yielding one entry per CDR3 protein. The sample records roughly 40,000 distinct CDR3 sequences, less than 55% being singletons. Material: CD8+ T cells. The receptors stem from a pool of human donors with breast cancer or a healthy control (not recorded which). The CDR3 runs from the conserved cysteine through the conserved F or W. D genes are given only for firm matches. Clone size is given for some rows only: seen once, a few or many times, or a class if the clone is expanded.

NA | TRBJ1-1 | many | TRBV27 | TGTGCCAGGCCTGGAGGGACACAAGACCCGAAATTGAACACTGAAGCTTTCTTT | CARPGGTQDPKLNTEAFF
NA | TRBJ2-1 | few | TRBV20-1 | TGCAGTGCTCCCGGCGGGGATAATGAGCAGTTCTTC | CSAPGGDNEQFF
NA | TRBJ1-2 | NA | TRBV29-1 | TGCAGCGTTGTAGGGGTACCCTATGGCTACACCTTC | CSVVGVPYGYTF
TRBD2 | TRBJ2-7 | NA | TRBV6-9 | TGTGCCAGCAGTTACGGGGCTAGCGGGAGGTACAACGAGCAGTACTTC | CASSYGASGRYNEQYF
NA | TRBJ2-5 | NA | TRBV10-2 | TGTGCCACGCGGGCGGCACAAGAGACCCAGTACTTC | CATRAAQETQYF
TRBD1 | TRBJ2-2 | NA | TRBV10-2 | TGCGCCAGCAGTTCGGGACAGGCCGGGGAGCTGTTTTTT | CASSSGQAGELFF
NA | TRBJ2-1 | NA | TRBV4-2 | TGTGCCAGCAGCCAAGGTACAGGCGTCCAGGAGTTCTTC | CASSQGTGVQEFF
NA | TRBJ2-3 | few | TRBV24-1 | TGTGCCACCAGTGATTTGGCAGATACGCAGTATTTT | CATSDLADTQYF
TRBD2 | TRBJ2-5 | NA | TRBV7-2 | TGTGCCAGCAGCTTAAATCCTAGCGGGGGGCGGGAGACCCAGTACTTC | CASSLNPSGGRETQYF
NA | TRBJ1-1 | few | TRBV6-2/TRBV6-3 | TGTGCCAGCAGTTATGGCCCTGAAGCTTTCTTT | CASSYGPEAFF
NA | TRBJ2-1 | few | TRBV10-3 | TGTGCCATCACAAACTCGAACAGATACAATGAGCAGTTCTTC | CAITNSNRYNEQFF
NA | TRBJ2-4 | few | TRBV6-1 | TGTGCCACACGAAGGTTAGGAAACATTCAGTACTTC | CATRRLGNIQYF
NA | TRBJ2-5 | NA | TRBV7-2 | TGTGCCAGCAGCCCTCGCACGGGTACAGGCGGAGAGACCCAGTACTTC | CASSPRTGTGGETQYF
NA | TRBJ2-1 | NA | TRBV20-1 | TGCAGTGCTCCAGCAGGTTCCTGGAATGAGCAGTTCTTC | CSAPAGSWNEQFF
NA | TRBJ1-1 | NA | TRBV7-9 | TGTGCCAGCAGCCCACTCCGGACGGGCGGGTTGACTGAAGCTTTCTTT | CASSPLRTGGLTEAFF
NA | TRBJ2-1 | few | TRBV18 | TGTGCCAGCTCGCTCCACAATGAGCAGTTCTTC | CASSLHNEQFF
NA | TRBJ1-1 | once | TRBV7-9 | TGTGCCAGCAGCCCGGGGGGGGCCCCTTCTTTT | CASSPGGAPSF
TRBD1 | TRBJ1-1 | NA | TRBV12-3/TRBV12-4 | TGTGCCATCGCTCTTGGGACAGACTATCCCCTTTTT | CAIALGTDYPLF
NA | TRBJ2-2 | NA | TRBV6-1 | TGTGCCAGCAGCCCGATCGCCGGGGAGCTGTTTTTT | CASSPIAGELFF
TRBD1 | TRBJ2-7 | few | TRBV5-1 | TGCGCCAGCAGCCCCTGGACAGGTTCAACCTACGAGCAGTACTTC | CASSPWTGSTYEQYF
NA | TRBJ1-1 | NA | TRBV25-1 | TGTGCCAGCAGTATAGACGGCACTGAAGCCTTCTTT | CASSIDGTEAFF
NA | TRBJ1-5 | NA | TRBV4-2 | TGTGCCAGCAGCACTCGACTGGCGCATGATCAGCCCCAGCATTTT | CASSTRLAHDQPQHF
NA | TRBJ2-7 | once | TRBV19 | TGTGCCAGTAGTATGGTTAGGACCGGCGGGTACGAGCAGTACTTC | CASSMVRTGGYEQYF
NA | TRBJ1-1 | NA | TRBV4-2 | TGTGCCAGCAGTCCGGGTACGGGACAAATGAACACTGAAGCTTTCTTT | CASSPGTGQMNTEAFF
NA | TRBJ1-1 | NA | TRBV10-3 | TGTGCCATCAGTGAGTCGACTGGTTTTAGGAACACTGAAGCTTTCTTT | CAISESTGFRNTEAFF
NA | TRBJ1-6 | many | TRBV18 | TGTGCCAGCTCACCAACACAGGGAGACTCACCCCTCCACTTT | CASSPTQGDSPLHF
NA | TRBJ1-2 | NA | TRBV7-3 | TGTGCCAGCAGCTTAAGTTCCGGGGATCACTATGGCTACACCTTC | CASSLSSGDHYGYTF
TRBD2 | TRBJ2-3 | NA | TRBV5-1 | TGCGCCAGCAGCTCGAGCGGGGGTTGGCCAGATACGCAGTATTTT | CASSSSGGWPDTQYF
NA | TRBJ2-4 | NA | TRBV7-2 | TGTGCCAGCAGCTTAGGGGTGGCCAAAAACATTCAGTACTTC | CASSLGVAKNIQYF
NA | TRBJ2-7 | many | TRBV6-2/TRBV6-3 | TGTGCCAGCAGCCGCGGGGTCCACGAGCAGTACTTC | CASSRGVHEQYF
TRBD1 | TRBJ2-7 | NA | TRBV12-3/TRBV12-4 | TGTGCCAGCAGTCCCCGGACAGGAATTACCTACGAGCAGTACTTC | CASSPRTGITYEQYF
NA | TRBJ2-3 | few | TRBV2 | TGTGCCAGTAGTTCAGGGGTTACAGATACGCAGTATTTT | CASSSGVTDTQYF
TRBD2 | TRBJ2-3 | NA | TRBV2 | TGTGCCAGCAGACGTCGACTAGCGGGGGAACCTAGCACAGATACGCAGTATTTT | CASRRRLAGEPSTDTQYF
TRBD1 | TRBJ1-1 | few | TRBV7-6 | TGTGCCAGCAGCTTAGAGGGGGCTCGGAACACTGAAGCTTTCTTT | CASSLEGARNTEAFF
NA | TRBJ2-4 | many | TRBV20-1 | TGCAGTGCTCCAGAGACCAAAAACATTCAGTACTTC | CSAPETKNIQYF
NA | TRBJ1-2 | many | TRBV20-1 | TGCAGTGCAGATCCTGGGGCAATTGGTGGCTACACCTTC | CSADPGAIGGYTF
NA | TRBJ2-7 | few | TRBV6-1 | NA | CASSTSVGYEQYF
TRBD2 | TRBJ2-5 | NA | TRBV6-2/TRBV6-3 | TGTGCCAGCAGAGACGGACTAGCGGGAGAGGAGACCCAGTACTTC | CASRDGLAGEETQYF
NA | TRBJ1-1 | NA | TRBV6-2/TRBV6-3 | TGTGCCAGCAGTGTCCGACAGTCCCGTGAAGCTTTCTTT | CASSVRQSREAFF
TRBD1 | TRBJ2-7 | NA | TRBV6-5 | TGTGCCAGCAGCCGACAGGGTGGCGAGCAGTACTTC | CASSRQGGEQYF
NA | TRBJ1-1 | NA | TRBV20-1 | TGCAGTGCTAAGGACATACCTTTAGGGGGGACTGAAGCTTTCTTT | CSAKDIPLGGTEAFF
TRBD2 | TRBJ2-3 | NA | TRBV2 | TGTGCCAGCAGTGAACTAGCGGGGGGGGCAGATACGCAGTATTTT | CASSELAGGADTQYF
NA | TRBJ2-3 | NA | TRBV9 | TGTGCCAGCAGCTCAGGGACATCCCCAGATACGCAGTATTTT | CASSSGTSPDTQYF
TRBD2 | TRBJ2-3 | NA | TRBV4-1 | TGCGCCAGCAGCCAAGAAGGAGCGGGGGGGACAGATACGCAGTATTTT | CASSQEGAGGTDTQYF
NA | TRBJ2-4 | NA | TRBV19 | TGTGCCAGTAGTATATCTGTGGACCTCAAAAACATTCAGTACTTC | CASSISVDLKNIQYF
NA | TRBJ2-2 | NA | TRBV4-1 | TGCGCCAGCAGCCCAGCTGGAACCGGGGAGCTGTTTTTT | CASSPAGTGELFF
TRBD1 | TRBJ1-1 | NA | TRBV20-1 | TGCAGTGCCCCCAACCCGGGAACAGGGGAAGACACTGAAGCTTTCTTT | CSAPNPGTGEDTEAFF
NA | TRBJ2-7 | NA | TRBV14 | TGTGCCAGCAGCCACAGACAGTTCTCCTACGAGCAGTACTTT | CASSHRQFSYEQYF
NA | TRBJ1-2 | NA | TRBV20-1 | TGCAGTGCTAGCCCGACAGGTCCGGGCGGCTACACCTTC | CSASPTGPGGYTF
NA | TRBJ1-2 | few | TRBV4-1 | TGCGCCAGCAGCCAAGTTCCGGAGCAGGGTCTTTTCGGGAATGGCTACACCTTC | CASSQVPEQGLFGNGYTF